A single sample gave rise to the 22 T cell receptor beta chains below, sequenced in a study of PD-1 blockade in classical Hodgkin lymphoma. This table comes from immunoSEQ multiplex PCR, and its TCRdb copy is limited to in-frame clones, with some not included. The sample lists around 30,000 clones, approximately 80% occurring once. Relapses following autologous stem cell transplantation were seen in all patients, with brentuximab vedotin exposure varying. The sequencing here drew on peripheral blood mononuclear cells (PBMCs), taken at baseline. The receptors derive from a human donor with classical Hodgkin lymphoma.

The chain has TRBV19 and TRBJ1-1, with 7 bases fitting TRBD1. This CDR3 has 13 amino acids. The germline V gene encodes CDR1 LNHDA and CDR2 SQIVND (reference sequence). After removal of 5 bases from V and 6 bases from J, the junction contained 6 bases not matched to a gene. In DNA, the CDR3 is TGTGCCAGTAGTCAACAGGGGAGAGCTGAAGCTTTCTTT. Encoded protein: CASSQQGRAEAFF.

This chain joins TRBV11-3 and TRBJ2-6; D may match TRBD1 or TRBD2 (5 bases each). Per the germline V gene, CDR1 is SGHNT and CDR2 is YENEEA. Trimming took 4 bases from V and 4 from J, leaving 5 bases between them. The CDR3 totals 13 residues. CDR3 DNA sequence: TGTGCCAGCAGCTGGGACGGGGCCAACGTCCTGACTTTC. Amino acid sequence: CASSWDGANVLTF.

The V call is TRBV9, the J call TRBJ2-5; TRBD2 matches 11 bases. This CDR3 has 16 amino acids. CDR1 is SGDLS, CDR2 YYNGEE, per germline. Trimming at V came to 0 bases and at J to 4 bases, leaving 5 bases not matched to a gene. The CDR3 reads CASSVAASGGRETQYF. The CDR3 DNA reads TGTGCCAGCAGCGTAGCGGCTAGCGGGGGGCGAGAGACCCAGTACTTC.

The V call is TRBV4-3, the J call TRBJ1-1; no clear D gene. The CDR3 contains 14 residues. The V end was cut by 2 bases, the J end by 2 bases, with 9 bases between. Germline CDR1 reads LGHNA; CDR2 reads YSLEER. The CDR3 DNA reads as TGCGCCAGCAGCCAATTTTGGGGAAACACTGAAGCTTTCTTT. It is translated as CASSQFWGNTEAFF.

This chain joins TRBV7-2 and TRBJ2-7; D is uncertain. CDR3 size: 13 residues. Germline CDR1 reads SGHTA; CDR2 reads FQGNSA. The germline V and J ends were trimmed by 1 base and 1 base, with 5 bases remaining between them. The CDR3 sequence is CASSLGISYEQYF. The CDR3, as DNA: TGTGCCAGCAGCTTAGGAATTTCCTACGAGCAGTACTTC.

The genes are TRBV5-8 and TRBJ1-1; 7 bases line up with TRBD1. The germline V gene encodes CDR1 SGHTS and CDR2 YDEGEE. Unmatched junction bases numbered 11, after V lost 0 bases and J lost 0 bases. This CDR3 comprises 18 residues. CDR3 loop: CASSLGAGTVRLNTEAFF. CDR3 coding DNA: TGTGCCAGCAGCTTGGGGGCCGGGACAGTCAGATTGAACACTGAAGCTTTCTTT.

The table lists this clone with a count of one. The chain links TRBV28 to TRBJ1-5, with 8 bases fitting TRBD1. V lost 6 bases and J lost 2; bases outside the gene matches: 9. CDR3 length: 16 amino acids. Germline V gene sequence: CDR1 MDHEN, CDR2 SYDVKM. This CDR3 is CASRPPGTGRNQPQHF. CDR3 DNA: TGTGCCAGCAGACCGCCCGGGACAGGCCGCAATCAGCCCCAGCATTTT.

The table lists this clone with a few counts. Written as DNA, the CDR3 is TGTGCCAGCCTAAACCAGGACAGCGAAAAACTGTTTTTT. Its translation: CASLNQDSEKLFF. The genes are TRBV19 and TRBJ1-4; D possibly corresponds to TRBD1 (6 bases). V was pared by 9 bases and J by 8 bases, with 16 bases between. CDR1 and CDR2 (germline): LNHDA, SQIVND (reference sequence). CDR3 length: 13 residues.

The count of this clone is one. This sequence joins TRBV11-2 and TRBJ2-7; no reliable D call. The CDR3 runs 15 residues. Germline CDR1 reads SGHAT; CDR2 reads FQNNGV. With 5 bases removed from V and 4 bases from J, the gap between germline ends came to 18 bases. CDR3 residues: CASSHAYGNSYEQYF. The CDR3 DNA is TGTGCCAGCAGCCATGCATACGGAAATTCTTACGAGCAGTACTTC.

This clone showed up just once. The chain joins TRBV28 to TRBJ1-1; D is unresolved. V gave up 2 bases and J gave up 5 bases, with 9 bases separating them. CDR3 length: 13 residues. Germline CDR1 is MDHEN and CDR2 is SYDVKM. This chain's CDR3 is CASSLMSRTEAFF. CDR3 DNA: TGTGCCAGCAGTTTAATGAGTAGGACTGAAGCTTTCTTT.

This clone was counted once. This chain links TRBV6-1 with TRBJ1-2; the D is unclear. The germline V gene has CDR1 MNHNS and CDR2 SASEGT. Trimming removed 1 base from V and 8 bases from J, with 11 bases in between. The CDR3 totals 13 residues. CDR3 sequence (DNA): TGTGCCAGCAGTGAAGGGCTGGGGTTGGGCTACACCTTC. Translated, it gives CASSEGLGLGYTF.

The chain joins TRBV7-8 to TRBJ2-3; perhaps TRBD2 as D (5 bases). The CDR3 covers 16 residues. The germline CDR1 and CDR2 sequences are SGHVS and FQNEAQ. V lost 1 base to trimming and J lost 0 bases, with 11 bases between them. The CDR3 bases are TGTGCCAGCAGCTTAGGTGCTAGCCTTAGCACAGATACGCAGTATTTT. Translation gives CASSLGASLSTDTQYF.

This sequence joins TRBV19 and TRBJ2-4; D is possibly TRBD1 (6 bases). The V end lost 3 bases, the J end lost 0 bases, and 21 bases lay between the germline ends. Germline V gene sequence: CDR1 LNHDA, CDR2 SQIVND (reference sequence). CDR3 size: 19 residues. The CDR3: CASSIRDTTLGGAKNIQYF. CDR3 DNA: TGTGCCAGTAGTATCCGGGACACCACACTTGGCGGAGCCAAAAACATTCAGTACTTC.

The V and J genes are TRBV19 and TRBJ1-5; D is unclear. Germline CDR1 LNHDA, CDR2 SQIVND (reference sequence). The CDR3 consists of 15 residues. Trimming shortened V by 3 bases and J by 7 bases, and 16 bases separated the two germline ends. CDR3: CASSMGSGKLQPQHF. The CDR3 DNA reads TGTGCCAGTAGTATGGGTTCGGGGAAATTACAGCCCCAGCATTTT.

This chain joins TRBV2 and TRBJ1-6; D remains ambiguous. This CDR3 contains 15 residues. Deletions cut 10 bases from V and 0 bases from J, with 13 bases between. Germline CDR1 SNHLY, CDR2 FYNNEI. The CDR3 loop is CAISSGGSYNSPLHF. In nucleotides, the CDR3 is TGTGCCATCTCGTCCGGCGGCTCCTATAATTCACCCCTCCACTTT.

The chain is built from TRBV7-8 and TRBJ1-1; 8 nucleotides align to TRBD1. V trimming: 5 bases; J trimming: 7 bases; junction bases outside the gene matches: 6. Germline V lookup: CDR1 SGHVS, CDR2 FQNEAQ. The CDR3 sequence is 13 residues long. The CDR3 DNA reads TGTGCCAGCAGCCCCGGACAGGGCTTTGAAGCTTTCTTT. Its translation: CASSPGQGFEAFF.

V usage is TRBV9 and J usage is TRBJ2-1; D is perhaps TRBD2 (5 bases). Trimming took off 6 bases at V and 8 bases at J, with 18 bases between the two ends. This CDR3 comprises 14 residues. Germline V gene sequence: CDR1 SGDLS, CDR2 YYNGEE. CDR3 DNA sequence: TGTGCCAGCACTACGGGGATGAGTTTCGATGAGCAGTTCTTC. It specifies CASTTGMSFDEQFF.

This clone has only one observation. The chain has TRBV19 and TRBJ1-2; the D is unclear. The germline gives CDR1 LNHDA, CDR2 SQIVND (reference sequence). The CDR3 is 17 amino acids. V lost 1 base to trimming and J lost 0 bases, with 15 bases between them. CDR3 in amino acids: CASSIGGGGPANYGYTF. CDR3 nucleotide sequence: TGTGCCAGTAGTATAGGTGGTGGCGGGCCAGCTAACTATGGCTACACCTTC.

The genes are TRBV27 and TRBJ2-2; a possible D gene is TRBD1 (6 bases). Germline V CDR1 and CDR2: MNHEY, SMNVEV (reference sequence). The CDR3 totals 15 residues. V lost 4 bases, J lost 6 bases, and 15 bases lay in between. The CDR3 sequence is CASSSLGQSPGELFF. The CDR3 DNA follows: TGTGCCAGCAGTTCACTAGGACAGAGCCCCGGGGAGCTGTTTTTT.

This chain links TRBV4-3 with TRBJ2-5; 7 nucleotides align to TRBD2. Trimming at V came to 3 bases and at J to 2 bases, leaving 6 bases not matched to a gene. Germline CDR1 reads LGHNA; CDR2 reads YSLEER. This CDR3 spans 15 amino acids. Here the CDR3 reads CASSQGTGGQETQYF. In DNA, the CDR3 is TGCGCCAGCAGCCAGGGGACGGGGGGACAAGAGACCCAGTACTTC.

This chain connects TRBV6-5 to TRBJ1-4, with D unresolved. The CDR3 is 13 residues long. Trimming shortened V by 7 bases and J by 8 bases, and 14 bases separated the two germline ends. Per the germline V gene, CDR1 is MNHEY and CDR2 is SVGAGI. CDR3 loop: CASKGSGREKLFF. CDR3 in DNA: TGTGCCAGCAAGGGTAGCGGCCGGGAAAAACTGTTTTTT.

This rearrangement joins TRBV14 to TRBJ2-2; no clear D gene. Trimming took off 1 base at V and 2 bases at J, with 2 bases between the two ends. The CDR3 extends over 13 amino acids. Germline V gene lookup returns CDR1 SGHDN and CDR2 FVKESK. The CDR3 here is CASSQGNTGELFF. In DNA, the CDR3 is TGTGCCAGCAGCCAAGGAAACACCGGGGAGCTGTTTTTT. The entire variable domain, with the rest obtained from reference TRBV14 and TRBJ2-2, is as follows: EAGVTQFPSHSVIEKGQTVTLRCDPISGHDNLYWYRRVMGKEIKFLLHFVKESKQDESGMPNNRFLAERTGGTYSTLKVQPAELEDSGVYFCASSQGNTGELFFGEGSRLTVL.